Included here is one TCR beta chain sequence, with context. The antigen is undetermined. CD4+ cell separation produced CD45RA+ naive and CD45RA-negative memory subsets. V dropped 0 bases and J dropped 4 bases, with 13 bases sitting between them. The CDR3 spans 15 residues. Germline-derived CDR1 and CDR2 are SGHRS and YFSETQ. The assay used deep level. The assay was immunoSEQ multiplex PCR, and TCRdb's table has in-frame clones only and misses some. The data show 2.5 million or so clones, roughly nine tenths seen once. The data are from a study of shared clonotypes between healthy human individuals. Study overall: Contributing individuals were two females and three males aged 18 to 49. Study-wide results and limits: Among donors, clonotype sharing was expected to be affected by sequencing depth.

The chain has TRBV5-1 and TRBJ2-5; D is perhaps TRBD1 (6 bases). The sample consisted of naive CD4+ T cells sorted from blood. As for subset: CD45RA+ positively selected. The sequence derives from a man aged 18 to 30 in good health. CDR3 sequence: CASSLGGGIGETQYF. In DNA form, the CDR3 reads TGCGCCAGCAGCTTGGGAGGGGGAATCGGAGAGACCCAGTACTTC.